The 22 T cell receptor beta chains below come from one sample, sequenced in a study of shared clonotypes between healthy human individuals. Sequenced by immunoSEQ multiplex PCR; TCRdb stores in-frame clones only, minus some. The sample lists 550,000 to 850,000 clones, 55% to 75% occurring once. The sample taken for sequencing was memory CD4+ T cells sorted from blood. Specified subset: CD45RA-negative fraction. The receptors were gathered from a woman in her twenties or thirties in good health.

This chain joins TRBV18 and TRBJ1-1; perhaps TRBD1 as D (5 bases). The CDR3 is made up of 15 amino acids. Germline assignment: CDR1 KGHSH and CDR2 LQKENI. Between the trimmed V and J ends, which lost 2 bases and 1 base, there was a span of 11 bases. The CDR3: CASSPRGLWNTEAFF. CDR3 sequence (DNA): TGTGCCAGCTCACCAAGGGGACTGTGGAACACTGAAGCTTTCTTT.

Here the CDR3 reads CASSRWVHANTGELFF. The CDR3 DNA sequence: TGTGCCAGCAGCCGATGGGTCCACGCGAACACCGGGGAGCTGTTTTTT. The chain carries TRBV27 and TRBJ2-2, with D hard to call. CDR1 and CDR2 from the germline V gene are MNHEY and SMNVEV (reference sequence). Trimming cost V 6 bases and J 0 bases, with 14 bases left between them. This CDR3 contains 16 residues.

The chain combines TRBV28 with TRBJ2-7; a possible D gene is TRBD2 (5 bases). The V gene lost 8 bases and the J gene lost 1 base, with 12 bases spanning the gap. Germline V gene sequence: CDR1 MDHEN, CDR2 SYDVKM. The CDR3 spans 13 residues. The CDR3 sequence: CASRDSLSYEQYF. The CDR3 bases are TGTGCCAGCCGGGATTCGTTGTCCTACGAGCAGTACTTC.

This chain uses TRBV30 with TRBJ2-7; TRBD1 might be the D (5 bases). The V end lost 0 bases, the J end lost 1 base, and 19 bases lay between the germline ends. Germline V gene lookup returns CDR1 GTSNPN and CDR2 SVGIG (reference sequence). This CDR3 comprises 17 residues. CDR3 DNA sequence: TGTGCCTGGAGTGTACAGTGGTACACAGGTCTTTCCTACGAGCAGTACTTC. Its translation: CAWSVQWYTGLSYEQYF. Based on the CDR3 plus reference TRBV30 and TRBJ2-7, the full variable domain is SQTIHQWPATLVQPVGSPLSLECTVEGTSNPNLYWYRQAAGRGLQLLFYSVGIGQISSEVPQNLSASRPQDRQFILSSKKLLLSDSGFYLCAWSVQWYTGLSYEQYFGPGTRLTVT.

The chain couples TRBV15 to TRBJ2-1, with 9 bases matching TRBD2. Trimming cost V 4 bases and J 7 bases; bases outside gene matches: 8. This CDR3 is 15 amino acids long. Looked up from germline, CDR1 is LNHNV and CDR2 is YYDKDF (reference sequence). CDR3 residues: CATSTGGGRGNEQFF. Written as DNA, the CDR3 is TGTGCCACCAGCACCGGGGGCGGGAGGGGAAATGAGCAGTTCTTC.

This clone was observed once. J is TRBJ1-4 and V is TRBV5-1; D is unclear. The CDR3 totals 14 residues. V was clipped by 0 bases and J by 0 bases, with 3 bases between them. Germline V gene sequence: CDR1 SGHRS, CDR2 YFSETQ. CDR3 residues: CASSLVATNEKLFF. For the CDR3, the DNA is TGCGCCAGCAGCTTGGTTGCAACTAATGAAAAACTGTTTTTT. The variable domain in full, completed from reference TRBV5-1 and TRBJ1-4, reads KAGVTQTPRYLIKTRGQQVTLSCSPISGHRSVSWYQQTPGQGLQFLFEYFSETQRNKGNFPGRFSGRQFSNSRSEMNVSTLELGDSALYLCASSLVATNEKLFFGSGTQLSVL.

The chain recombines TRBV21-1 with TRBJ1-4; no check of the table's D call, TRBD1, against the DNA was made. TRBV21-1 is termed a pseudogene. The CDR3 contains 15 residues. CDR3 amino acids: CASSPGWGLKQKLFF. CDR3 coding DNA: TGTGCCAGCAGCCCAGGGTGGGGGCTTAAACAAAAACTGTTTTTT.

This chain links TRBV9 with TRBJ2-7; TRBD2 might be the D (6 bases). Trimming left V 0 bases short and J 2 bases short, with 15 bases between. The CDR3 totals 16 residues. Looked up from germline, CDR1 is SGDLS and CDR2 is YYNGEE. The CDR3 coding sequence is TGTGCCAGCAGCGTAGCCCCCTTCCGGGGGACCTACGAGCAGTACTTC. Its translation: CASSVAPFRGTYEQYF.

The rearrangement uses TRBV6-5 and TRBJ2-3; TRBD2 agrees at 9 bases. This CDR3 spans 13 amino acids. The junction had 6 bases not matched to a gene; V was cut back by 8 bases and J by 6 bases. CDR1 and CDR2 (germline): MNHEY, SVGAGI. This chain's CDR3 is CASAGLATDTQYF. The CDR3 bases are TGTGCCAGCGCTGGACTAGCGACGGATACGCAGTATTTT.

This clone showed up just a few times. The chain joins TRBV6-5 to TRBJ2-7; 8 bases match TRBD1. This CDR3 comprises 11 residues. The trim removed 5 bases at V and 8 bases at J, leaving 2 bases unmatched. Germline V gene lookup returns CDR1 MNHEY and CDR2 SVGAGI. The CDR3 DNA reads as TGTGCCAGCAGTCGACAGGGGCAGCAGTACTTC. This encodes CASSRQGQQYF.

This chain connects TRBV7-8 to TRBJ1-1; D is unclear. The CDR3 runs to 14 residues. Trimming shortened V by 0 bases and J by 4 bases, and 9 bases separated the two germline ends. Germline values: CDR1 SGHVS, CDR2 FQNEAQ. This CDR3 is CASSLARSGTEAFF. As DNA, the CDR3 is TGTGCCAGCAGCTTAGCGCGGAGTGGCACTGAAGCTTTCTTT.

The chain joins TRBV6-5 to TRBJ1-2; D is undetermined. Trimming shortened V by 6 bases and J by 8 bases, and 16 bases separated the two germline ends. CDR1 and CDR2 from the germline V gene are MNHEY and SVGAGI. This CDR3 spans 13 amino acids. CDR3 amino acids: CASRAGSDRGYTF. CDR3 nucleotides: TGTGCCAGCAGGGCCGGCTCGGATCGGGGCTACACCTTC.

V is TRBV6-5 and J is TRBJ2-5, with D tentatively TRBD1 (6 bases). Per the germline V gene, CDR1 is MNHEY and CDR2 is SVGAGI. This CDR3 contains 14 residues. V was pared by 6 bases and J by 4 bases, with 15 bases between. Here the CDR3 reads CASRLQGSGETQYF. CDR3 nucleotide sequence: TGTGCCAGCAGGCTACAGGGTTCGGGAGAGACCCAGTACTTC.

Comments on this clone: Other nucleotide sequences from this sample produce the same CDR3. The CDR3 coding sequence is TGCGCCAGCAGCTTGGCCGGGGGGGCGGAGACCCAGTACTTC. It is translated as CASSLAGGAETQYF. The chain carries TRBV5-1 and TRBJ2-5; TRBD2 aligns across 8 bases. The V gene's germline CDR1 is SGHRS and CDR2 YFSETQ. This CDR3 has 14 residues. V gave up 0 bases and J gave up 5 bases; unmatched junction bases: 3.

A remark on this clone: A much more abundant neighbour one base away suggests this may be a read error. Other DNA sequences in the same sample also yield this CDR3. The chain employs TRBV5-1 and TRBJ2-5; TRBD2 matches at 8 bases. This CDR3 has 14 amino acids. In germline, CDR1 is SGHRS, CDR2 YFSETQ. Losses at the gene ends were 5 bases for V and 5 bases for J; bases not matched to a gene: 8. DNA of the CDR3: TGCGCCAGCAGGCGGCAAGCGGGAGAGGAGACCCAGTACTTC. It codes for CASRRQAGEETQYF.

In nucleotides, the CDR3 is TGTGCCAGCAGCACAAGTGGGGGGCAGGGGCGTTACGAGCAGTACTTC. It specifies CASSTSGGQGRYEQYF. The chain links TRBV5-4 to TRBJ2-7; D is possibly TRBD1 or TRBD2 (6 bases each). Trimming removed 4 bases at V and 4 bases at J, with 21 bases between. The CDR3 is 16 residues long. Germline V gene data show CDR1 as SGHNT and CDR2 as YYREEE (reference sequence).

The J gene is TRBJ2-1, the V gene TRBV4-1, with 13 bases matching TRBD2. Trimming at V came to 0 bases and at J to 9 bases, leaving 8 bases not matched to a gene. CDR1 MGHRA and CDR2 YSYEKL come from the germline V gene. The CDR3 runs 17 residues. The CDR3 DNA sequence: TGCGCCAGCAGCCAAGACAGCGGACTAGCGGGAGAGGTTGAGCAGTTCTTC. Translated: CASSQDSGLAGEVEQFF.

This chain links TRBV23-1 with TRBJ2-7; TRBD1 is a possible D gene (5 bases). TRBV23-1 qualifies as an ORF whose function is uncertain. This CDR3 has 17 amino acids. Trimming cost V 0 bases and J 12 bases, with 27 bases left between them. The CDR3: CASSQSSGVQGRSGRYF. CDR3 nucleotide sequence: TGCGCCAGCAGTCAATCGAGTGGGGTCCAGGGTCGGTCTGGTAGGTACTTC.

This clone was observed a handful of times. In nucleotides, the CDR3 is TGTGCCAGTAGTCCACTTGGGGCAGGTAAAGAGACCCAGTACTTC. It yields the protein CASSPLGAGKETQYF. The chain is built from TRBV19 and TRBJ2-5, with D perhaps TRBD1 (5 bases). The CDR3 has 15 residues. The germline CDR1 and CDR2 sequences are LNHDA and SQIVND (reference sequence). V lost 5 bases and J lost 3, with 16 bases in between.

The chain combines TRBV5-1 with TRBJ2-1; TRBD2 matches 8 bases. This CDR3 region has 14 residues. Per germline, CDR1 SGHRS and CDR2 YFSETQ. Losses at the gene ends were 4 bases for V and 7 bases for J; bases not matched to a gene: 7. This CDR3 is CASSTHTSGNEQFF. CDR3 nucleotide sequence: TGCGCCAGCAGCACCCATACTAGCGGAAATGAGCAGTTCTTC.

This sequence joins TRBV27 and TRBJ1-5; D perhaps matches TRBD1 (5 bases). Per germline, CDR1 MNHEY and CDR2 SMNVEV (reference sequence). Trimming removed 5 bases from V and 6 bases from J, with 11 bases in between. This CDR3 is built from 13 residues. The CDR3: CASSLKTGQPQHF. As DNA, the CDR3 is TGTGCCAGCAGTCTAAAAACAGGTCAGCCCCAGCATTTT.

The J gene is TRBJ2-3, the V gene TRBV10-3; D may be TRBD2 (5 bases). There are 11 residues in the CDR3. Germline V gives CDR1 ENHRY, CDR2 SYGVKD. The V end was cut by 10 bases, the J end by 5 bases, with 10 bases between. CDR3 bases: TGTGCCACCAGAGAGGGAGATACGCAGTATTTT. Translated: CATREGDTQYF.